The text below deals with one TCR beta chain. Its antigen is unknown. This entry comes from a study of T cells in Graves' hyperthyroidism and ophthalmopathy. It was RNA transcripts that yielded the amplified TCR beta CDR3 regions. TCR CDR3 underwent first-round RT-PCR with the HTBI primer set. In TCRdb, the multiplex PCR reads were re-called with MiXCR into one record per CDR3 protein. The sample has some 550,000 distinct CDR3 sequences, approximately 15% seen once. The CDR3 runs 14 residues. The V gene end was trimmed by 2 bases and the J gene end by 5 bases; junction bases not matched to a gene: 5. Germline lookup yields CDR1 KGHSH and CDR2 LQKENI. Regarding the study as a whole: Progression to ophthalmopathy was predicted a median of approximately 6.4 months early. Stable hyperthyroidism was told apart from ophthalmopathy by a model built on 13 V-J features.

Sequencing was done on a sample of blood. This chain joins TRBV18 and TRBJ2-7; 8 bases match TRBD1. The clonotype was recovered from a woman between 40 and 50 years old with Graves' ophthalmopathy. The CDR3 protein is CASSPSQGANEQYF. DNA of the CDR3: TGTGCCAGCTCACCAAGTCAGGGGGCCAACGAGCAGTACTTC.